The count of the clone carrying this T cell receptor (beta chain) is one. The antigen remains undetermined. CDR3 size: 14 residues. J was trimmed by 5 bases and V by 2 bases; bases with no gene match: 4. Germline lookup yields CDR1 KGHSH and CDR2 LQKENI. The record originates from a study of cytomegalovirus exposure and HLA in healthy donors. Points from the study as a whole: TRBV6-2, TRBV6-3 and some other V segments were unresolvable in 87-base-pair reads. Fewer than 20,000 TCR beta sequences were associated with HLA alleles at 0.05 false discovery rate in a later analysis. Associated with cytomegalovirus, according to the listing, were some 180 TCR beta chains. In an earlier analysis, most TCR beta V segments were productive about 87% or about 30% of the time.

13 Jbeta primers and 60 Vbeta primers were used for the PCR. Libraries were prepared by immunoSEQ multiplex PCR; TCRdb keeps only in-frame clonotypes and omits some of them. The sample shows about 210,000 clones, roughly 80% of them seen only once. Sequenced: PBMCs. V usage is TRBV18 and J usage is TRBJ2-5; 8 bases map to TRBD2. The source of this sequence is a man aged 25-45 years in good health and CMV-seronegative. CDR3 DNA sequence: TGTGCCAGCTCACCAACTCGGGAGGGCGAGACCCAGTACTTC. Translating gives CASSPTREGETQYF.